The 10 T cell receptor beta chains listed next were all sequenced from one sample in a study of graft-versus-host responses after intestinal transplantation. No antigen is known for these receptors. Assay used: immunoSEQ multiplex PCR; TCRdb lists only in-frame clones, some missing. The sample contains 90,000 to 95,000 clones, 75% to 95% of which appear only once. The material was unstimulated CD8+ T cells sorted from spleen or lymph node cells, obtained before intestinal transplant. These receptor sequences come from a human donor who received an intestinal transplant.

The V and J genes are TRBV6-5 and TRBJ1-2; 8 bases fit TRBD1. The J segment lost 6 bases and the V segment lost 1 base, leaving 7 bases of the junction unmatched. This CDR3 is built from 15 residues. Germline V CDR1 and CDR2: MNHEY, SVGAGI. DNA for the CDR3: TGTGCCAGCAGTTACTACCCTGGGACAGGAGATGGCTACACCTTC. The encoded protein is CASSYYPGTGDGYTF.

The V and J genes are TRBV4-2 and TRBJ2-3; D is perhaps TRBD2 (6 bases). V gave up 1 base and J gave up 0 bases, with 11 bases separating them. The CDR3 totals 16 residues. Germline V CDR1 and CDR2: LGHNA, YNFKEQ. In DNA form, the CDR3 reads TGTGCCAGCAGCCAAGTGACTAGTCGGAGCACAGATACGCAGTATTTT. Its translation: CASSQVTSRSTDTQYF.

In this sample, this clone turned up a few times. The rearrangement links TRBV25-1 to TRBJ2-2; 8 bases fit TRBD1. V was pared by 6 bases and J by 1 base, with 4 bases of the junction left unmatched. The CDR3 runs to 15 residues. CDR1 is MGHDK, CDR2 SYGVNS, per germline. The CDR3 DNA is TGTGCCAGCAGACGGACAGGGCGGAACACCGGGGAGCTGTTTTTT. It encodes CASRRTGRNTGELFF.

Here the CDR3 DNA reads TGCGCCAGCAGGCCCGACCCAATGGGTAATGAGCAGTTCTTC. Translating it yields CASRPDPMGNEQFF. This chain joins TRBV10-1 and TRBJ2-1; D call uncertain. This CDR3 region has 14 residues. The germline V and J ends were trimmed by 6 bases and 7 bases, with 16 bases remaining between them. The germline V gene encodes CDR1 WNHNN and CDR2 SYGVQD (reference sequence).

The chain is built from TRBV9 and TRBJ2-7, with D hard to call. The V end lost 4 bases, the J end lost 2 bases, and 7 bases lay between the germline ends. The CDR3 has 12 amino acids. Per germline, CDR1 SGDLS and CDR2 YYNGEE. CDR3 amino acids: CASSRTAYEQYF. Written as DNA, the CDR3 is TGTGCCAGCAGCCGAACAGCCTACGAGCAGTACTTC.

CDR3 nucleotide sequence: TGTGCCAGCAGCCCCGAGCTAGTCCCCACGAAGGAGACCCAGTACTTC. Protein product: CASSPELVPTKETQYF. The genes are TRBV5-7 and TRBJ2-5; D remains unclear. TRBV5-7 is treated as an ORF (open reading frame) with a function not yet certain. Trimming took off 4 bases at V and 5 bases at J, with 21 bases between the two ends. This CDR3 spans 16 amino acids.

The chain combines TRBV6-1 with TRBJ2-7; D not resolved. V was clipped by 8 bases and J by 1 base, with 6 bases between them. The germline V gene has CDR1 MNHNS and CDR2 SASEGT. The CDR3 is 11 residues long. This CDR3 is CASESSYEQYF. In DNA form, the CDR3 reads TGTGCCAGCGAGAGTTCCTACGAGCAGTACTTC.

The chain carries TRBV4-1 and TRBJ2-7; tentatively, D is TRBD2 (6 bases). Germline V CDR1 and CDR2: MGHRA, YSYEKL. CDR3 size: 17 residues. V shed 6 bases and J shed 7 bases, with 28 bases lying between them. DNA for the CDR3: TGCGCCAGCAGTTCAACATATTCGGAGGGTCCCTTAAGAGAGCAGTACTTC. It is translated as CASSSTYSEGPLREQYF.

The V call is TRBV2, the J call TRBJ2-3; 8 bases line up with TRBD2. This CDR3 contains 14 residues. Germline V gives CDR1 SNHLY, CDR2 FYNNEI. V shed 10 bases and J 5 bases; nucleotides not matched to a gene: 11. CDR3 bases: TGTGCCACCGTTCCCCGGGGGGGGAGAGATACGCAGTATTTT. This codes for CATVPRGGRDTQYF.

This chain connects TRBV27 to TRBJ1-1, with 9 bases that match TRBD1. This CDR3 has 15 residues. J lost 0 bases, V lost 6 bases, and 5 bases had no gene match. Germline V gives CDR1 MNHEY, CDR2 SMNVEV (reference sequence). The CDR3 nucleotides are TGTGCCAGCAGCCCGGGACAGGGTATGAACACTGAAGCTTTCTTT. Translating gives CASSPGQGMNTEAFF.